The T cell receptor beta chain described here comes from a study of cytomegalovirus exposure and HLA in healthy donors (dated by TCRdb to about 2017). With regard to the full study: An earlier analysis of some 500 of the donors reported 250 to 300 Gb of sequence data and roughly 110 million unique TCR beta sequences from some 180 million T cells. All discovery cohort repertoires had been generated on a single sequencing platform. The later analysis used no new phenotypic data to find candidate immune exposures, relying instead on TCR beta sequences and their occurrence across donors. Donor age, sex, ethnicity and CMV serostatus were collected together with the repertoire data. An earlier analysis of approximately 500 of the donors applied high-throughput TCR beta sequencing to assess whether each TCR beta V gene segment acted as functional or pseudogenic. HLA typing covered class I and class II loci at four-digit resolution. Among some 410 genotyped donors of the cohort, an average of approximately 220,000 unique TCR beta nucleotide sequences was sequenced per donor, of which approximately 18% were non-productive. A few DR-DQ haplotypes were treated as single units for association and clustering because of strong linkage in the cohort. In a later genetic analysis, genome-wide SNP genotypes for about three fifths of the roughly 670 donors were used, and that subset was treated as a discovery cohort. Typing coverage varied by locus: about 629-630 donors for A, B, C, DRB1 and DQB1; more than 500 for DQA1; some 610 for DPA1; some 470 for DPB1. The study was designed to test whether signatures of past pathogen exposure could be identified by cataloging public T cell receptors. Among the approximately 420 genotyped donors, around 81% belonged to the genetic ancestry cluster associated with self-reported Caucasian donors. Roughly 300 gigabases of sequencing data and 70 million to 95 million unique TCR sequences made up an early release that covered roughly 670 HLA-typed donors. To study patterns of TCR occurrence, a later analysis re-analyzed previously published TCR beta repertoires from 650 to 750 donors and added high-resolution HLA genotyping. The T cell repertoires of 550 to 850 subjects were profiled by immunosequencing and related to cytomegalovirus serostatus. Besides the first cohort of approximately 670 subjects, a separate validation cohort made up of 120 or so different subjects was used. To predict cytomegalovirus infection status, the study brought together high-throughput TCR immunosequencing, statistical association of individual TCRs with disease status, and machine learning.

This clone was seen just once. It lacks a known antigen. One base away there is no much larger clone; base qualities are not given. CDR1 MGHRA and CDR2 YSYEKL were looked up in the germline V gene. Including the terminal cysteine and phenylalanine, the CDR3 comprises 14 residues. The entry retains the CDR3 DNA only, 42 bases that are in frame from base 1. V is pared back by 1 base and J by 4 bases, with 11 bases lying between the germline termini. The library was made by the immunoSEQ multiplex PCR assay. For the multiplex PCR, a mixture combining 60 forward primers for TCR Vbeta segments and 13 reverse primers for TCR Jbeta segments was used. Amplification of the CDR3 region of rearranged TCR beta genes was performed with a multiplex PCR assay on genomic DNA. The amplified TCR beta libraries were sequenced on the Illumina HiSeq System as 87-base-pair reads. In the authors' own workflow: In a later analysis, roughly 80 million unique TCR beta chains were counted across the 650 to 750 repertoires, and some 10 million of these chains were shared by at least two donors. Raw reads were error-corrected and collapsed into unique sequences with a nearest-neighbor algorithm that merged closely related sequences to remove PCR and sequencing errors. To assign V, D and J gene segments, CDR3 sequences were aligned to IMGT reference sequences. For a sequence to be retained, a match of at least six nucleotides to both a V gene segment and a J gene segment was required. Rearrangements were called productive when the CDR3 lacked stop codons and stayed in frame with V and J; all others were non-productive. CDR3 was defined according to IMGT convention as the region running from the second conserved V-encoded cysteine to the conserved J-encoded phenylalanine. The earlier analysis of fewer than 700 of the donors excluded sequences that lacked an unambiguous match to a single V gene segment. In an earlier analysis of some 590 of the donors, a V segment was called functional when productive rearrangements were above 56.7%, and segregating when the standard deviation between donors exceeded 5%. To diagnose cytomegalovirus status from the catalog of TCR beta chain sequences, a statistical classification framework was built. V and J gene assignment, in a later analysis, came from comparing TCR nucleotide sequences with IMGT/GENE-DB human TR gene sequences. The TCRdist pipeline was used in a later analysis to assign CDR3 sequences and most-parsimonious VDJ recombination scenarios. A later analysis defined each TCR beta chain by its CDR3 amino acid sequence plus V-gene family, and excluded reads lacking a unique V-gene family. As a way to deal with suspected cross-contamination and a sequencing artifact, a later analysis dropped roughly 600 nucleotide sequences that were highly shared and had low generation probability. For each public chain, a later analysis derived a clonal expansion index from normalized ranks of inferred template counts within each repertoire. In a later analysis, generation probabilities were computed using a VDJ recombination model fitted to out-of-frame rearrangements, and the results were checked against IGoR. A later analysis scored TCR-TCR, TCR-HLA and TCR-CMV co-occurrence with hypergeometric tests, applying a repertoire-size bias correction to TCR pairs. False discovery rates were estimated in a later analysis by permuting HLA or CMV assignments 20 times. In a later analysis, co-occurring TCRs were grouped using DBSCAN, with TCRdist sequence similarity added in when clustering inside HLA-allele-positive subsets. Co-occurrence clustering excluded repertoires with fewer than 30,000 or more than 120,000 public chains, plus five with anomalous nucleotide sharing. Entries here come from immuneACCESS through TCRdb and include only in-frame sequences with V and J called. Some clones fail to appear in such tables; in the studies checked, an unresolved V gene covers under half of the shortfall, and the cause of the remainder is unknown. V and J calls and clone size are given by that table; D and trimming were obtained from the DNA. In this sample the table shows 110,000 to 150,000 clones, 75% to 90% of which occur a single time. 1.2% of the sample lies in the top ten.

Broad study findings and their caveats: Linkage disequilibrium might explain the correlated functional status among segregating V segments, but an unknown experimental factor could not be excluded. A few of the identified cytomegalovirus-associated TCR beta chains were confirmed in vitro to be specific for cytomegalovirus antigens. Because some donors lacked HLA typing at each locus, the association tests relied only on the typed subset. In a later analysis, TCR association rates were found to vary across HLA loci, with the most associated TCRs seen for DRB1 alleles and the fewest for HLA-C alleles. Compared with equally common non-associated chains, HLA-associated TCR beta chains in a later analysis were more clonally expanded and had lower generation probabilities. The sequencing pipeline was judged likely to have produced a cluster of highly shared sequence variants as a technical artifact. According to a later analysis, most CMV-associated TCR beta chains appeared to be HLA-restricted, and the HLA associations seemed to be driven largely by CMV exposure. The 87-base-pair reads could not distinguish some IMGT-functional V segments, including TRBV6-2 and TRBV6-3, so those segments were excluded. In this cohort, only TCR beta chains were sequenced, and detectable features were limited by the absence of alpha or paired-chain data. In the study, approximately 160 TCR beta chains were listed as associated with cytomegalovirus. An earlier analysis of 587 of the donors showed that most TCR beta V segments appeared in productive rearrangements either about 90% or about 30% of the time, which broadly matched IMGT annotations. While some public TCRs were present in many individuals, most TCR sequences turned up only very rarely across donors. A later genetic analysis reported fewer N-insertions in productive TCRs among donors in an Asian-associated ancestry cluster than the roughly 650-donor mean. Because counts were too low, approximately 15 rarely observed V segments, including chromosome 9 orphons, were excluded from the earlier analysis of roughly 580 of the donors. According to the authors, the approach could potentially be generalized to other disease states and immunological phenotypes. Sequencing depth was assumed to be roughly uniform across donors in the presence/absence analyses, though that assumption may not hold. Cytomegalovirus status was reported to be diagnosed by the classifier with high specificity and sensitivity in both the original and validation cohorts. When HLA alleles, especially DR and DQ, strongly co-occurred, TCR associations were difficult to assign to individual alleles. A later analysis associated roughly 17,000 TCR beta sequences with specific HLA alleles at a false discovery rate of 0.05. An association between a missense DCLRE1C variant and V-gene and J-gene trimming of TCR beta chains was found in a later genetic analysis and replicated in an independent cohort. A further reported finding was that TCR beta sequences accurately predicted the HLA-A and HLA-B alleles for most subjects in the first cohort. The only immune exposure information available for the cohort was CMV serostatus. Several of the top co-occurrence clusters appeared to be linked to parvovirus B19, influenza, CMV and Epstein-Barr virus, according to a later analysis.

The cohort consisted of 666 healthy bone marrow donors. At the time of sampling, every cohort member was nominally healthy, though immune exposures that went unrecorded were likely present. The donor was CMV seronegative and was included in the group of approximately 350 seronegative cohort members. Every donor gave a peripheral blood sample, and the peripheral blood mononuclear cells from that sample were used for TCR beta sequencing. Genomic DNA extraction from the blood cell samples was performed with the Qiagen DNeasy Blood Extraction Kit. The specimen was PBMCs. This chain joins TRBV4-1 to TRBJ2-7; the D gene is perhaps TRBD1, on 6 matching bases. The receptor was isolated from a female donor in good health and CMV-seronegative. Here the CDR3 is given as CASSQGPRGYEQYF. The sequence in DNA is TGCGCCAGCAGCCAAGGGCCCAGGGGTTACGAGCAGTACTTC.